These 7 T cell receptor beta chains came from one sample sequenced in a study of T cell repertoires in cytomegalovirus infection. These TCRs are of unknown antigen specificity. Via MiXCR, TCRdb re-called the reads, giving one row per CDR3 protein. Of approximately 730,000 distinct CDR3 sequences detected, around a third appear once; the ten largest clones hold over 15%. The material sequenced was cultured PBMCs, taken from culture after CMV antigen stimulation. The receptors here all came from a human donor in good health (CMV status not recorded). Some clones in this sample may be carry-over from other donors' samples.

This clonotype was seen ten or more times. The chain recombines TRBV7-8 with TRBJ2-7; TRBD1 is a possible D gene (7 bases). This CDR3 has 14 residues. Trimming took off 1 base at V and 4 bases at J, with 11 bases between the two ends. Germline loops: CDR1 SGHVS, CDR2 FQNEAQ. CDR3 residues: CASSLEAGGYEQYF. DNA for the CDR3: TGTGCCAGCAGCTTAGAGGCAGGGGGGTACGAGCAGTACTTC.

This clonotype appeared a single time. One end of the junction is discordant with germline, which a read error may explain. The chain combines TRBV6-6 with TRBJ1-2; 7 nucleotides line up with TRBD1. CDR1 is MNHNY and CDR2 is SVGAGI in the germline V gene (reference sequence). The CDR3 runs to 15 residues. The CDR3 DNA follows: TGTGCCAGCAGTCTAAGACAGGGAAACTTGCTTAATCCAAACTTC. Its translation is CASSLRQGNLLNPNF.

The J gene is TRBJ1-3, the V gene TRBV5-4, with TRBD1 identical over 10 bases. The CDR3 consists of 15 residues. V shed 4 bases, J shed 7 bases, and the junction held 8 bases outside the gene matches. Per germline, CDR1 SGHNT and CDR2 YYREEE (reference sequence). The CDR3 sequence: CASSARTGGANTIYF. In nucleotides, the CDR3 is TGTGCCAGCAGCGCGAGGACAGGGGGGGCGAACACCATATATTTT.

The chain links TRBV20-1 to TRBJ1-6, with D unresolved. The CDR3 length is 14 residues. Germline CDR1 reads DFQATT; CDR2 reads SNEGSKA (reference sequence). V shed 2 bases and J shed 3 bases, with 8 bases lying between them. CDR3 residues: CSARPEVYNSPLHF. CDR3 DNA: TGCAGTGCTAGACCCGAAGTCTATAATTCACCCCTCCACTTT.

This clonotype occurred a few times. J is TRBJ1-1 and V is TRBV6-1, with D possibly being TRBD1 (6 bases). The germline CDR1 and CDR2 sequences are MNHNS and SASEGT. The CDR3 runs to 14 residues. The V and J ends lost 8 bases and 4 bases respectively, with 17 bases between them. The CDR3 nucleotides are TGTGCCAGCTCGTACTCGAGGGGGGGCACTGAAGCTTTCTTT. The encoded protein is CASSYSRGGTEAFF.

The rearrangement links TRBV30 to TRBJ1-4; TRBD1 aligns across 7 bases. The ends lost 2 bases at V and 8 bases at J; junction bases unmatched: 8. This CDR3 is built from 14 residues. Per the germline V gene, CDR1 is GTSNPN and CDR2 is SVGIG (reference sequence). The CDR3: CAWSMGQPGEKLFF. The CDR3 region has the DNA TGTGCCTGGAGTATGGGACAGCCGGGCGAAAAACTGTTTTTT.

In its sample, this clonotype was seen a few times. The rearrangement links TRBV5-5 to TRBJ2-7, with 7 bases fitting TRBD1. V was pared by 5 bases and J by 3 bases, with 8 bases of the junction left unmatched. From germline, CDR1 is SGHKS and CDR2 YYEKEE (reference sequence). The CDR3 runs to 14 residues. The CDR3 coding sequence is TGTGCCAGCAGTGCAGGGGGAAGTGGCTACGAGCAGTACTTC. Its translation: CASSAGGSGYEQYF. The full variable domain, its missing parts supplied by reference TRBV5-5 and TRBJ2-7, is DAGVTQSPTHLIKTRGQQVTLRCSPISGHKSVSWYQQVLGQGPQFIFQYYEKEERGRGNFPDRFSARQFPNYSSELNVNALLLGDSALYLCASSAGGSGYEQYFGPGTRLTVT.